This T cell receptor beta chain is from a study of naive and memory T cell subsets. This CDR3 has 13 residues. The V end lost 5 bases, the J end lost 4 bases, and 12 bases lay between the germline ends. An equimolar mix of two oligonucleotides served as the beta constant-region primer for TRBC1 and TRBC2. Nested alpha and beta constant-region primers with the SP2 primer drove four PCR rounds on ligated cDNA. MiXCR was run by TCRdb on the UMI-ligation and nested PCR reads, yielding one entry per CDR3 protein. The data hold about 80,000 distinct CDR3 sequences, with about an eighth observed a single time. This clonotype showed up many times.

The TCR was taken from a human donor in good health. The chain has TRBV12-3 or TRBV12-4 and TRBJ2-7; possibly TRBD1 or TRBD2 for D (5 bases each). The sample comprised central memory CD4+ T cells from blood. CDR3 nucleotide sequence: TGTGCCAGCAGTCTGGGACCAATATACGAGCAGTACTTC. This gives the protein CASSLGPIYEQYF.